This TCR beta chain was sequenced in a study of shared clonotypes between healthy human individuals. Remarks on this clone: Its antigen remains unknown.

Naive CD8 cells comprised CD45RO-negative, CCR7-positively selected cells, excluding terminally differentiated effector memory CD45RA+ cells. Between the trimmed V and J ends, which lost 4 bases and 5 bases, there was a span of 11 bases. In germline, CDR1 is SNHLY, CDR2 FYNNEI. This CDR3 has 14 amino acids. TCRdb's table, derived via immunoSEQ multiplex PCR, lists solely in-frame clones and lacks some. The sample yields millions of clones, about 95% seen once. Overall study findings and caveats: A generally larger estimated richness was seen in naive subsets than in memory subsets. Sample collection involved blood only; tissue repertoires are likely different. Generation of non-shared clonotypes was less probable than generation of clonotypes shared by all four donors.

V usage is TRBV2 and J usage is TRBJ2-2; D is tentatively TRBD1 or TRBD2 (5 bases each). The receptor was derived from a man aged 18-30 years in good health. The source material was naive CD8+ T cells sorted from blood. CDR3 sequence: CASSAGWGTGELFF. The CDR3 DNA sequence: TGTGCCAGCAGTGCTGGTTGGGGGACCGGGGAGCTGTTTTTT. The entire variable domain, with the rest obtained from reference TRBV2 and TRBJ2-2, is as follows: EPEVTQTPSHQVTQMGQEVILRCVPISNHLYFYWYRQILGQKVEFLVSFYNNEISEKSEIFDDQFSVERPDGSNFTLKIRSTKLEDSAMYFCASSAGWGTGELFFGEGSRLTVL.